The 13 T cell receptor beta chains reported below all come from one sample, sequenced in a study of lymphopenia after photon versus proton radiotherapy. Clones were sequenced by immunoSEQ multiplex PCR, and TCRdb holds only the in-frame ones, with some missing. The table has about 65,000 clones, around 87% seen once. The sample in question was peripheral blood, obtained from a patient treated with proton-based radiotherapy. These receptor sequences come from a man older than 75 with esophageal cancer.

This chain uses TRBV19 with TRBJ2-1; possible D gene TRBD2, 6 bases. The V end was cut by 7 bases, the J end by 4 bases, with 14 bases between. CDR1 LNHDA and CDR2 SQIVND come from the germline V gene (reference sequence). The CDR3 loop spans 14 amino acids. The CDR3 region is CASTRGAGYNEQFF. In nucleotides, the CDR3 is TGTGCCAGTACCCGCGGGGCCGGGTACAATGAGCAGTTCTTC.

This clone was seen a few times. This chain joins TRBV6-5 and TRBJ1-5; D remains ambiguous. V was pared by 6 bases and J by 0 bases, with 12 bases between. Looked up from germline, CDR1 is MNHEY and CDR2 is SVGAGI. The CDR3 is made up of 15 amino acids. The CDR3 sequence: CASRPTRISNQPQHF. The CDR3 DNA is TGTGCCAGCAGACCCACTAGGATTAGCAATCAGCCCCAGCATTTT.

As DNA, the CDR3 is TGTGCCAGCAGCCTAGCGGGGAGCTCCTACAATGAGCAGTTCTTC. Amino acids: CASSLAGSSYNEQFF. J is TRBJ2-1 and V is TRBV7-3; TRBD2 matches at 9 bases. V was clipped by 5 bases and J by 0 bases; unmatched bases: 2. Germline V gene lookup returns CDR1 SGHTA and CDR2 FQGTGA. This CDR3 has 15 amino acids.

The chain carries TRBV5-1 and TRBJ1-6; 7 bases are shared with TRBD1. With 4 bases clipped from V and 3 bases from J, the junction kept 7 bases outside the gene matches. Germline values: CDR1 SGHRS, CDR2 YFSETQ. The length of the CDR3 is 16 residues. The CDR3 DNA follows: TGCGCCAGCAGCGCAACAGGGGCTCGCTATAATTCACCCCTCCACTTT. The encoded protein is CASSATGARYNSPLHF.

CDR3 coding DNA: TGTGCCAGTAGGGGACAGCTGAACACTGAAGCTTTCTTT. Amino acid sequence: CASRGQLNTEAFF. This sequence joins TRBV19 and TRBJ1-1, with 7 bases lining up with TRBD1. Germline CDR1 LNHDA, CDR2 SQIVND (reference sequence). J gave up 0 bases and V 6 bases, and 1 base lay outside the gene matches. The CDR3 is made up of 13 amino acids. Supplemented by reference TRBV19 and TRBJ1-1, the full variable domain reads DGGITQSPKYLFRKEGQNVTLSCEQNLNHDAMYWYRQDPGQGLRLIYYSQIVNDFQKGDIAEGYSVSREKKESFPLTVTSAQKNPTAFYLCASRGQLNTEAFFGQGTRLTVV.

The gene calls are TRBV25-1 and TRBJ2-3, with 12 bases identical to TRBD2. The J segment lost 4 bases and the V segment lost 3 bases, leaving 2 bases of the junction unmatched. The CDR3 is 15 residues long. The germline V gene has CDR1 MGHDK and CDR2 SYGVNS. In DNA form, the CDR3 reads TGTGCCAGCAGTGAGAGACTAGCGGGAGCAGATACGCAGTATTTT. This sequence encodes CASSERLAGADTQYF.

This sequence joins TRBV6-6 and TRBJ1-5; no firm D call. The germline V gene encodes CDR1 MNHNY and CDR2 SVGAGI (reference sequence). Trimming cost V 4 bases and J 2 bases, with 12 bases left between them. This CDR3 contains 15 residues. CDR3 protein: CASSWGTRGNQPQHF. CDR3 nucleotide sequence: TGTGCCAGCAGTTGGGGAACTAGGGGCAATCAGCCCCAGCATTTT.

The rearrangement links TRBV7-2 to TRBJ1-4, with D perhaps TRBD1 (6 bases). This CDR3 is built from 15 residues. Between the trimmed V and J ends, which lost 5 bases and 3 bases, there was a span of 13 bases. Germline V gene sequence: CDR1 SGHTA, CDR2 FQGNSA. The CDR3 bases are TGTGCCAGCAGCGGATTGAGGGGGGCTAATGAAAAACTGTTTTTT. Protein: CASSGLRGANEKLFF.

The gene calls are TRBV20-1 and TRBJ2-3, with D possibly TRBD2 on 5 matching bases. V was shortened by 6 bases and J by 5 bases, with 9 bases between the two germline ends. Per the germline V gene, CDR1 is DFQATT and CDR2 is SNEGSKA (reference sequence). CDR3 size: 11 residues. The CDR3 nucleotides read TGCAGTGCCGGACTGGTAGATACGCAGTATTTT. Amino acids: CSAGLVDTQYF.

The rearrangement uses TRBV5-4 and TRBJ2-3; 9 bases line up with TRBD1. The CDR3 contains 15 residues. V was clipped by 4 bases and J by 1 base; unmatched bases: 4. The germline CDR1 and CDR2 sequences are SGHNT and YYREEE (reference sequence). CDR3 DNA: TGTGCCAGCAGCCCCCGGACAGGGGGCACAGATACGCAGTATTTT. Its translation is CASSPRTGGTDTQYF.

This CDR3 is CASSLGQGTHGYTF. The CDR3 DNA follows: TGCGCCAGCAGCTTGGGACAGGGGACTCATGGCTACACCTTC. The chain uses TRBV5-1 and TRBJ1-2, with 8 bases matching TRBD1. V gave up 0 bases and J gave up 6 bases; unmatched junction bases: 4. This CDR3 is 14 amino acids long. Germline V gene data show CDR1 as SGHRS and CDR2 as YFSETQ.

V gene TRBV9 combines with J gene TRBJ2-3, with D tentatively TRBD2 (5 bases). Germline V gene data show CDR1 as SGDLS and CDR2 as YYNGEE. The ends were cut back, 4 bases at V and 5 bases at J, with 8 bases in the middle. There are 12 residues in the CDR3. CDR3 region: CASSPREDTQYF. The CDR3 bases are TGTGCCAGCAGCCCCCGGGAAGATACGCAGTATTTT.

This chain uses TRBV7-2 with TRBJ2-5; TRBD2 is a possible D gene (5 bases). The germline V gene encodes CDR1 SGHTA and CDR2 FQGNSA. The CDR3 spans 13 residues. The V and J ends lost 2 bases and 7 bases respectively, with 11 bases between them. The CDR3 DNA reads as TGTGCCAGCAGCTTACGGGAATACGGGACCCAGTACTTC. Its protein is CASSLREYGTQYF. The entire variable domain, with the rest obtained from reference TRBV7-2 and TRBJ2-5, is as follows: GAGVSQSPSNKVTEKGKDVELRCDPISGHTALYWYRQSLGQGLEFLIYFQGNSAPDKSGLPSDRFSAERTGGSVSTLTIQRTQQEDSAVYLCASSLREYGTQYFGPGTRLLVL.